What follows are 20 T cell receptor beta chains derived from one specimen sequenced in a study of identical twins. TCRdb reprocessed the 5' RACE reads with MiXCR, giving one entry per CDR3 protein. The profile covers fewer than 500,000 distinct CDR3 sequences, with about 24% appearing a single time and roughly 3% taken by the ten largest. This sample was also put to use in a study of T cells expressing NK-cell markers.

The specimen sequenced was CD4+ T cells sorted from blood. The origin of the receptors is a woman aged 18-35 years in good health.

The CDR3 DNA is TGCAGCGTTGAAAGGGGTGAAGCTTTCTTT. Its protein is CSVERGEAFF. The chain is built from TRBV29-1 and TRBJ1-1, with D possibly being TRBD1 (5 bases). V was cut by 2 bases and J by 7 bases, with 5 bases left in between. There are 10 residues in the CDR3. Germline CDR1 SQVTM, CDR2 ANQGSEA.

The V and J genes are TRBV10-3 and TRBJ2-1; 12 bases line up with TRBD2. Germline assignment: CDR1 ENHRY and CDR2 SYGVKD. Trimming removed 1 base from V and 6 bases from J; junction bases left unmatched: 7. CDR3 size: 17 residues. Here the CDR3 reads CAISELTSGRSGNEQFF. The DNA of the CDR3 is TGTGCCATCAGTGAGTTGACTAGCGGGAGAAGCGGCAATGAGCAGTTCTTC.

This clonotype has just a few counts. In nucleotides, the CDR3 is TGTGCCAGCAGCCCCCGGGGGGCTTATGGCACAGATACGCAGTATTTT. Protein: CASSPRGAYGTDTQYF. J is TRBJ2-3 and V is TRBV6-1, with D tentatively TRBD2 (7 bases). This CDR3 has 16 residues. The V gene's germline CDR1 is MNHNS and CDR2 SASEGT. V lost 6 bases to trimming and J lost 1 base, with 17 bases between them.

CDR3 DNA: TGTGCCAGCAGCTTACTGGGACAGGGTCCTACGGGGTACTTC. Protein sequence: CASSLLGQGPTGYF. The chain carries TRBV7-2 and TRBJ2-7, with 9 nucleotides matching TRBD1. CDR3 length: 14 residues. CDR1 and CDR2 (germline): SGHTA, FQGNSA. V lost 2 bases, J lost 12 bases, and 11 bases stayed unmatched. The full variable domain, completed using reference TRBV7-2 and TRBJ2-7, is GAGVSQSPSNKVTEKGKDVELRCDPISGHTALYWYRQSLGQGLEFLIYFQGNSAPDKSGLPSDRFSAERTGGSVSTLTIQRTQQEDSAVYLCASSLLGQGPTGYFGPGTRLTVT.

This clonotype was observed a handful of times. V is TRBV6-1 and J is TRBJ2-7; 11 bases match TRBD1. Germline CDR1 and CDR2: MNHNS and SASEGT. J was trimmed by 5 bases and V by 6 bases; bases with no gene match: 6. The CDR3 extends over 14 amino acids. The CDR3 reads CASRGTGGFHEQYF. CDR3 DNA: TGTGCCAGCAGAGGGACAGGGGGTTTCCACGAGCAGTACTTC.

The gene calls are TRBV20-1 and TRBJ1-1; maybe TRBD1 (5 bases). Trimming removed 1 base from V and 0 bases from J, with 9 bases in between. Looked up from germline, CDR1 is DFQATT and CDR2 is SNEGSKA (reference sequence). The CDR3 runs 14 residues. For the CDR3, the DNA is TGCAGTGCTAGAGTTGGGGCAGTGAACACTGAAGCTTTCTTT. It translates to CSARVGAVNTEAFF.

The V gene is TRBV20-1, the J gene TRBJ2-3, with 11 bases aligning to TRBD2. The CDR3 spans 15 residues. CDR1 is DFQATT and CDR2 is SNEGSKA in the germline V gene (reference sequence). The V gene end was trimmed by 4 bases and the J gene end by 1 base; junction bases not matched to a gene: 4. CDR3 region: CSATKLAGGTDTQYF. CDR3 nucleotide sequence: TGCAGTGCTACCAAACTAGCGGGAGGCACAGATACGCAGTATTTT.

The V gene is TRBV2, the J gene TRBJ2-7; possibly TRBD1 for D (6 bases). The CDR3 runs to 15 residues. Trimming shortened V by 5 bases and J by 2 bases, and 16 bases separated the two germline ends. From germline, CDR1 is SNHLY and CDR2 FYNNEI. This chain's CDR3 is CASSSQTGLTYEQYF. The DNA of the CDR3 is TGTGCCAGCAGTTCTCAGACAGGACTGACCTACGAGCAGTACTTC.

The genes are TRBV19 and TRBJ2-3, with D possibly TRBD2 on 6 matching bases. Germline values: CDR1 LNHDA, CDR2 SQIVND (reference sequence). The CDR3 length is 13 residues. V lost 8 bases and J lost 1, with 10 bases in between. The CDR3 sequence is CASAREGTDTQYF. CDR3 nucleotides: TGTGCCAGTGCCAGGGAGGGCACAGATACGCAGTATTTT.

The J gene is TRBJ2-7, the V gene TRBV20-1; 9 bases agree with TRBD2. Germline values: CDR1 DFQATT, CDR2 SNEGSKA (reference sequence). The CDR3 is made up of 14 amino acids. V gave up 6 bases and J gave up 4 bases; unmatched junction bases: 10. The CDR3 DNA reads TGCAGTGCCCGAACCGGGACTAGCCGTTACGAGCAGTACTTC. Translating gives CSARTGTSRYEQYF.

This clonotype has more than one count but fewer than ten. The chain joins TRBV7-2 to TRBJ2-1, with D perhaps TRBD1 (6 bases). The CDR3 is 11 residues long. Germline CDR1 SGHTA, CDR2 FQGNSA. Trimming removed 4 bases at V and 13 bases at J, with 11 bases between. As DNA, the CDR3 is TGTGCCAGCAGCTCAGACAGGCTCCAGTTCTTC. Its protein is CASSSDRLQFF.

The chain combines TRBV5-6 with TRBJ2-5, with a tentative D call TRBD1 (5 bases). Germline CDR1 reads SGHDT; CDR2 reads YYEEEE. V lost 5 bases, J lost 5 bases, and 19 bases lay in between. CDR3 length equals 15 residues. The CDR3 is CASRPGPMAGETQYF. The CDR3 DNA follows: TGTGCCAGCAGACCCGGACCCATGGCAGGGGAGACCCAGTACTTC.

This clonotype was counted a few times. V gene TRBV9 combines with J gene TRBJ1-2, with D hard to call. The CDR3 runs to 15 residues. Trimming took 0 bases from V and 0 from J, leaving 9 bases between them. The V gene's germline CDR1 is SGDLS and CDR2 YYNGEE. CDR3 loop: CASSVGLTANYGYTF. The CDR3 DNA reads as TGTGCCAGCAGCGTAGGACTTACAGCTAACTATGGCTACACCTTC.

J is TRBJ1-1 and V is TRBV20-1; TRBD1 matches at 7 bases. Germline V gene lookup returns CDR1 DFQATT and CDR2 SNEGSKA (reference sequence). The CDR3 length is 12 residues. V was pared by 2 bases and J by 4 bases, with 1 base of the junction left unmatched. The CDR3 region is CSARPGGTEAFF. The CDR3 nucleotides are TGCAGTGCTAGACCAGGGGGCACTGAAGCTTTCTTT.

The chain uses TRBV5-4 and TRBJ1-2, with 8 bases aligning to TRBD1. Per the germline V gene, CDR1 is SGHNT and CDR2 is YYREEE (reference sequence). The CDR3 is 15 amino acids. V was pared by 6 bases and J by 0 bases, with 7 bases of the junction left unmatched. CDR3 DNA sequence: TGTGCCAGCACCAAGACAGGGGTAGCTAACTATGGCTACACCTTC. Its protein is CASTKTGVANYGYTF.

The chain is built from TRBV5-1 and TRBJ2-1; D is unclear. The germline V gene encodes CDR1 SGHRS and CDR2 YFSETQ. This CDR3 has 15 amino acids. The ends were cut back, 6 bases at V and 0 bases at J, with 13 bases in the middle. The CDR3 here is CASTPLSGSYNEQFF. The CDR3 DNA reads as TGCGCCAGCACCCCTCTGAGTGGCTCCTACAATGAGCAGTTCTTC.

The sample holds a few counts of this clonotype. The chain is built from TRBV10-1 and TRBJ2-7, with TRBD2 identical over 7 bases. Trimming took 0 bases from V and 6 from J; bases not matched to a gene: 8. Looked up from germline, CDR1 is WNHNN and CDR2 is SYGVQD (reference sequence). The CDR3 has 15 residues. The CDR3 bases are TGCGCCAGCAGTGAGTCAGCGGCGGGAGTCGGCGAGCAGTACTTC. It specifies CASSESAAGVGEQYF.

The table lists this clonotype with many counts. This chain joins TRBV5-1 and TRBJ1-1; weak D call: TRBD1 (5 bases). V was cut by 4 bases and J by 1 base, with 14 bases left in between. The V gene's germline CDR1 is SGHRS and CDR2 YFSETQ. The length of the CDR3 is 15 residues. The CDR3 sequence is CASSLKVGGNTEAFF. CDR3 bases: TGCGCCAGCAGCCTTAAGGTTGGGGGGAACACTGAAGCTTTCTTT.

This clonotype came up a few times. The V call is TRBV10-3, the J call TRBJ1-1; no definite D call. The CDR3 spans 13 residues. Per the germline V gene, CDR1 is ENHRY and CDR2 is SYGVKD. The V end lost 7 bases, the J end lost 1 base, and 10 bases lay between the germline ends. The CDR3 region is CAINEEGNTEAFF. The CDR3 bases are TGTGCCATCAACGAGGAAGGGAACACTGAAGCTTTCTTT.

DNA of the CDR3: TGCAGTGCTAGACCTCACCAAAAAGGAGACCTGACGACGCAGTACTTC. It specifies CSARPHQKGDLTTQYF. This chain links TRBV20-1 with TRBJ2-7; D ambiguous. V was shortened by 2 bases and J by 9 bases, with 26 bases between the two germline ends. The CDR3 is 16 residues long. Germline CDR1 reads DFQATT; CDR2 reads SNEGSKA (reference sequence).